These T cell receptor beta chains were read from a single sample in a study of blood T cell repertoires in COVID-19. Method: immunoSEQ multiplex PCR; TCRdb's copy keeps in-frame clones and lacks some. The table lists 20,000 to 25,000 clones, roughly 75% of them singletons, with about a fifth in the top ten. The source material was peripheral blood. The receptors were gathered from a human donor in a cohort sampled during active or convalescent COVID-19. Each CDR3 is given with its conserved first and last residue. The order of the fields is clone size, D gene, V gene, J gene, CDR3 protein, CDR3 DNA. D genes are given only for firm matches. Not all rows give a size; the values are once, few, many and, for expanded clones, a class.

>NA|NA|TRBV6-5|TRBJ1-6
CASSNRRESPLHF
TGTGCCAGCAGTAACCGCAGGGAATCACCCCTCCACTTT
>NA|NA|TRBV18|TRBJ1-1
CASTRQAPLNTEAFF
TGTGCCAGCACTAGACAGGCTCCCCTGAACACTGAAGCTTTCTTT
>NA|TRBD1|TRBV23-1|TRBJ2-2
CASSQSQGTGELFF
TGCGCCAGCAGTCAATCACAGGGGACCGGGGAGCTGTTTTTT
>NA|NA|TRBV5-1|TRBJ1-6
CASSLRSSYNSPLHF
TGCGCCAGCAGCTTGAGGAGCTCCTATAATTCACCCCTCCACTTT
>large|NA|TRBV12-3/TRBV12-4|TRBJ2-2
CASSHRGELFF
TGTGCCAGCAGCCATCGGGGGGAGCTGTTTTTT
>NA|NA|TRBV7-9|TRBJ1-2
CASSLTGYGYTF
TGTGCCAGCAGCTTAACTGGCTATGGCTACACCTTC
>NA|NA|TRBV6-1|TRBJ1-6
CASSELSPLHF
TGTGCCAGCAGTGAACTGTCACCCCTCCACTTT
>few|NA|TRBV28|TRBJ1-5
CASSRTDSHNQPQHF
TGTGCCAGCAGCAGGACGGACAGTCACAATCAGCCCCAGCATTTT
>NA|NA|TRBV12-3/TRBV12-4|TRBJ1-4
CASTSNEKLFF
TGTGCCAGCACCTCTAATGAAAAACTGTTTTTT
>few|NA|TRBV7-9|TRBJ1-2
CASSLQNANYGYTF
TGTGCCAGCAGCTTACAAAATGCTAACTATGGCTACACCTTC
>once|NA|TRBV4-1|TRBJ2-2
CASSRVGQNPNTGELFF
TGCGCCAGCAGCAGAGTCGGACAGAACCCGAACACCGGGGAGCTGTTTTTT
>NA|NA|TRBV6-6|TRBJ2-2
CASNGRARDTGELFF
TGTGCCAGCAACGGCAGGGCTAGGGACACCGGGGAGCTGTTTTTT
>NA|NA|TRBV11-3|TRBJ2-7
CASSPSGDRGTQYF
TGTGCCAGCAGCCCCTCCGGGGACCGCGGGACGCAGTACTTC
>NA|TRBD1|TRBV5-8|TRBJ2-5
CASSFLGQGMVQETQYF
TGTGCCAGCAGCTTCCTGGGACAGGGTATGGTTCAAGAGACCCAGTACTTC
>NA|NA|TRBV27|TRBJ2-1
CASSLHQVSYNEQFF
TGTGCCAGCAGTTTACACCAGGTCTCCTACAATGAGCAGTTCTTC
>NA|NA|TRBV5-1|TRBJ1-1
CASSWDGGTEAFF
TGCGCCAGCAGCTGGGATGGGGGGACTGAAGCTTTCTTT
>NA|NA|TRBV5-4|TRBJ2-7
CASSLVRLEGSYEQYF
TGTGCCAGCAGCTTGGTGAGACTTGAGGGCTCCTACGAGCAGTACTTC
>NA|TRBD1|TRBV19|TRBJ1-4
CASSARTGGGKLFF
TGTGCCAGTAGTGCTCGGACAGGGGGCGGAAAACTGTTTTTT
>NA|NA|TRBV7-9|TRBJ1-1
CASSSTVGRVSEAFF
TGTGCCAGCAGCTCCACGGTGGGTCGGGTCTCTGAAGCTTTCTTT
>NA|TRBD1|TRBV3-1/TRBV3-2|TRBJ1-6
CASSRKPGGGSPLHF
TGTGCCAGCAGCCGAAAACCAGGGGGTGGTTCACCCCTCCACTTT
>NA|NA|TRBV15|TRBJ2-1
CATSRDFASKGGRHNEQFF
TGTGCCACCAGCAGAGATTTCGCCTCAAAGGGGGGGCGTCACAATGAGCAGTTCTTC
>NA|TRBD2|TRBV6-5|TRBJ2-7
CASSYSGGGPDEQYF
TGTGCCAGCAGTTACTCTGGGGGAGGGCCGGACGAGCAGTACTTC
>NA|TRBD2|TRBV28|TRBJ2-1
CASSTLAGGVNEQFF
TGTGCCAGCAGTACCCTAGCGGGGGGGGTCAATGAGCAGTTCTTC
>NA|TRBD1|TRBV5-3|TRBJ1-2
CARSKTTGEDGYGYTF
TGTGCCAGAAGCAAGACGACAGGGGAAGACGGCTATGGCTACACCTTC
>few|NA|TRBV7-9|TRBJ1-1
CASSPRQESTEAFF
TGTGCCAGCAGCCCCAGACAGGAGAGCACTGAAGCTTTCTTT
>few|TRBD1|TRBV6-6|TRBJ2-1
CASSYPPGTGLHEQFF
TGTGCCAGCAGTTACCCTCCCGGGACAGGGTTGCATGAGCAGTTCTTC
>NA|NA|TRBV4-3|TRBJ2-5
CASSQDTGWETQYF
TGCGCCAGCAGCCAAGATACGGGATGGGAGACCCAGTACTTC
>once|NA|TRBV15|TRBJ1-3
CATSTRATGNTIYF
TGTGCCACCAGCACGCGGGCCACTGGAAACACCATATATTTT
>few|NA|TRBV6-5|TRBJ1-6
CASSYTSFSYNSPLHF
TGTGCCAGCAGTTACACGAGTTTCTCCTATAATTCACCCCTCCACTTT
>few|NA|TRBV30|TRBJ1-1
CAWSQAAAGYEAFF
TGTGCCTGGAGTCAGGCGGCCGCAGGGTACGAAGCTTTCTTT
>NA|NA|TRBV19|TRBJ2-5
CASSLSGEGTQYF
TGTGCCAGTAGCCTGAGCGGAGAGGGGACCCAGTACTTC
>NA|NA|TRBV23-1|TRBJ1-6
CASSQSENSPLHF
TGCGCCAGCAGTCAATCGGAGAATTCACCCCTCCACTTT
>NA|NA|TRBV2|TRBJ1-1
CASSVGGGAVEAFF
TGTGCCAGCAGTGTGGGAGGGGGGGCAGTAGAAGCTTTCTTT
>few|NA|TRBV7-9|TRBJ2-7
CASSRVTGEQYF
TGTGCCAGCAGCCGAGTAACAGGCGAGCAGTACTTC
>NA|TRBD1|TRBV9|TRBJ1-5
CASSEGEGGGQPQHF
TGTGCCAGCAGCGAGGGCGAAGGGGGCGGTCAGCCCCAGCATTTT
>NA|TRBD1|TRBV7-2|TRBJ1-2
CASSPRPDRGLYGYTF
TGTGCCAGCAGCCCTAGGCCCGACAGGGGGCTCTATGGCTACACCTTC
>NA|NA|TRBV30|TRBJ2-7
CAWSRTGSRAYEQYF
TGTGCCTGGAGTCGAACAGGGAGTAGAGCCTACGAGCAGTACTTC
>NA|NA|TRBV21-1|TRBJ1-4
CASSRGRDTEKLFF
TGTGCCAGCAGCAGGGGACGGGACACTGAAAAACTGTTTTTT
>NA|TRBD2|TRBV27|TRBJ2-5
CASTLPPLLADQETQYF
TGTGCCAGCACCCTACCGCCCCTACTAGCGGACCAAGAGACCCAGTACTTC
>few|NA|TRBV29-1|TRBJ1-1
CSVAGRGEAFF
TGCAGCGTTGCAGGTCGAGGGGAAGCTTTCTTT
>NA|TRBD1|TRBV28|TRBJ1-1
CASSFGDRGEAFF
TGTGCCAGCAGTTTTGGGGACAGGGGGGAAGCTTTCTTT
>NA|NA|TRBV6-5|TRBJ1-2
CALYHGIYGYTF
TGTGCTTTGTACCACGGGATTTATGGCTACACCTTC
>NA|NA|TRBV5-5|TRBJ2-3
CASSATSSDTQYF
TGTGCCAGCAGCGCTACTAGCTCAGATACGCAGTATTTT
>NA|NA|TRBV6-4|TRBJ2-1
CASSDSEGAGNEQFF
TGTGCCAGCAGTGACTCGGAGGGGGCTGGCAATGAGCAGTTCTTC
>NA|NA|TRBV30|TRBJ1-3
CAWSGGESWRSRSGNTIYF
TGTGCCTGGAGTGGGGGGGAGTCGTGGAGGTCGCGCTCTGGAAACACCATATATTTT
>NA|NA|TRBV18|TRBJ1-1
CASSPGAWGPYTEAFF
TGTGCCAGCTCACCGGGGGCGTGGGGGCCGTACACTGAAGCTTTCTTT
>NA|NA|TRBV2|TRBJ1-3
CASTQGQGNTIYF
TGTGCCAGCACTCAGGGTCAAGGAAACACCATATATTTT
>NA|TRBD1|TRBV18|TRBJ1-2
CASSPMSGDSYGYTF
TGTGCCAGCTCACCTATGAGTGGGGACAGCTATGGCTACACCTTC
>NA|TRBD2|TRBV7-8|TRBJ2-1
CASSLGWRGNSYNEQFF
TGTGCCAGCAGCTTAGGGTGGCGGGGGAACTCCTACAATGAGCAGTTCTTC
>few|TRBD1|TRBV28|TRBJ1-5
CASTQQGRIDQPQHF
TGTGCCAGCACCCAACAGGGGAGGATCGATCAGCCCCAGCATTTT
>NA|NA|TRBV6-2/TRBV6-3|TRBJ1-2
CASSYRGRGGYTF
TGTGCCAGCAGTTACCGGGGGAGAGGTGGCTACACCTTC
>NA|TRBD1|TRBV9|TRBJ1-3
CASSSGQFSGNTIYF
TGTGCCAGCAGCTCGGGACAGTTCTCTGGAAACACCATATATTTT
>NA|NA|TRBV30|TRBJ2-5
CAWRVPGLSGTQYF
TGTGCCTGGAGAGTTCCGGGACTCTCAGGGACCCAGTACTTC